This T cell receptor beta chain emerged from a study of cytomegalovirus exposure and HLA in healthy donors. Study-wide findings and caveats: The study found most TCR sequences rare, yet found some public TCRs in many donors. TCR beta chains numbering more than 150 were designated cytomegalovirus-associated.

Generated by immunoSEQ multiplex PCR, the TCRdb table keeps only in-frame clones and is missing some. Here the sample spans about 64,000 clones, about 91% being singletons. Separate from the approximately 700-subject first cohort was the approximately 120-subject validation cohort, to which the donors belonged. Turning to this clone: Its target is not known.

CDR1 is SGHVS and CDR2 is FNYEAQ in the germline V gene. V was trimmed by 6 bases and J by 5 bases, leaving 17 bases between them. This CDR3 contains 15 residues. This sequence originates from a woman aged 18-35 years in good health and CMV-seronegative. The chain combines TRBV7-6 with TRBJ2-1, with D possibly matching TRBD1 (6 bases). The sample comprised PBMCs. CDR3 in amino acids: CASSPTTGLHNEQFF. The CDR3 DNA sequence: TGTGCCAGCAGTCCGACGACAGGACTCCACAATGAGCAGTTCTTC.